The 8 T cell receptor beta chains presented below share a single source sample, sequenced in a study of OX40 agonist ivuxolimab in advanced cancers. Assay used: immunoSEQ multiplex PCR; TCRdb lists only in-frame clones, some missing. This table has some 74,000 clones, roughly four fifths appearing once. Sequencing was performed on CD4+ or CD8+ T cells sorted from blood, taken in a trial of the OX40 agonist ivuxolimab. The source of these receptors is an adult with an advanced solid tumor such as melanoma, head and neck, liver or kidney cancer.

J is TRBJ2-5 and V is TRBV5-4, with 11 bases identical to TRBD2. Germline CDR1 reads SGHNT; CDR2 reads YYREEE (reference sequence). Trimming at V came to 4 bases and at J to 4 bases, leaving 6 bases not matched to a gene. The CDR3 runs 15 residues. The CDR3 is CASSGTSGDAETQYF. Written as DNA, the CDR3 is TGTGCCAGCAGCGGGACTAGCGGCGACGCAGAGACCCAGTACTTC.

This clone showed up just once. The chain is built from TRBV6-1 and TRBJ2-7, with D perhaps assigned TRBD1 or TRBD2 (5 bases each). Deletions cut 3 bases from V and 0 bases from J, with 6 bases between. From germline, CDR1 is MNHNS and CDR2 SASEGT. The CDR3 extends over 13 amino acids. CDR3 DNA sequence: TGTGCCAGCAGTGAGGGGGACTCCTACGAGCAGTACTTC. It translates to CASSEGDSYEQYF.

V usage is TRBV5-1 and J usage is TRBJ2-5, with a tentative D call TRBD2 (5 bases). Germline-derived CDR1 and CDR2 are SGHRS and YFSETQ. V was shortened by 7 bases and J by 3 bases, with 19 bases between the two germline ends. The CDR3 is 15 residues long. The CDR3 loop reads CASCSAPGGKETQYF. For the CDR3, the DNA is TGCGCCAGCTGTAGCGCCCCAGGAGGTAAAGAGACCCAGTACTTC.

V usage is TRBV9 and J usage is TRBJ2-1, with D possibly TRBD2 on 7 matching bases. Germline loops: CDR1 SGDLS, CDR2 YYNGEE. Trimming pared 0 bases from V and 8 bases from J, leaving 9 bases between. This CDR3 is 13 amino acids long. CDR3 bases: TGTGCCAGCAGCGTAGTCGGGGGGCATGAGCAGTTCTTC. Protein: CASSVVGGHEQFF.

The chain uses TRBV27 and TRBJ2-1; 7 nucleotides agree with TRBD2. Looked up from germline, CDR1 is MNHEY and CDR2 is SMNVEV (reference sequence). Germline trimming cut 7 bases from V and 0 bases from J; bases unmatched to any gene: 9. The CDR3 has 16 amino acids. The CDR3 sequence: CASKWGGASSYNEQFF. The CDR3 coding sequence is TGTGCCAGCAAATGGGGGGGAGCGAGCTCCTACAATGAGCAGTTCTTC.

The J gene is TRBJ1-2, the V gene TRBV7-9; D unresolved. The V gene's germline CDR1 is SEHNR and CDR2 FQNEAQ (reference sequence). Trimming took off 4 bases at V and 3 bases at J, with 9 bases between the two ends. The CDR3 length is 13 residues. The CDR3 reads CASSWPQYYGYTF. CDR3 sequence (DNA): TGTGCCAGCAGCTGGCCCCAGTACTATGGCTACACCTTC.

V is TRBV28 and J is TRBJ1-5; TRBD1 aligns across 8 bases. Germline CDR1 MDHEN, CDR2 SYDVKM. V shed 7 bases, J shed 5 bases, and the junction held 7 bases outside the gene matches. This CDR3 comprises 14 residues. The CDR3 coding sequence is TGTGCCAGCATACCGGGACAGGCAGATCAGCCCCAGCATTTT. Amino acid sequence: CASIPGQADQPQHF.

The chain is built from TRBV6-6 and TRBJ2-7, with TRBD2 matching 11 bases. Germline CDR1 reads MNHNY; CDR2 reads SVGAGI (reference sequence). J gave up 6 bases and V 6 bases, and 4 bases lay outside the gene matches. The CDR3 spans 13 residues. CDR3 DNA sequence: TGTGCCAGCAGAACTAGCGGGAGTACCGAGCAGTACTTC. This translates into CASRTSGSTEQYF.